The sequence of this T cell receptor beta chain was determined in a study of blood T cell repertoires in COVID-19. The overall study: The United States, Italy and Spain provided the acute and convalescent COVID-19 samples.

The CDR3 extends over 16 amino acids. J was trimmed by 5 bases and V by 5 bases; bases with no gene match: 10. Germline V gene lookup returns CDR1 SEHNR and CDR2 FQNEAQ (reference sequence). Per the original data handling: Amplification of reference gene primers was used by the study to estimate nucleated cell counts. This table comes from immunoSEQ multiplex PCR, and its TCRdb copy is limited to in-frame clones, with some not included. Clonal size and the V and J genes are those of that table, whereas D and trimming came from the DNA. The sample has hundreds of thousands of clones; roughly four fifths are singletons. Participants came from about two dozen US areas, aged roughly 18 to 89 years.

The TCR was taken from a woman aged 40 to 50 who had been exposed to COVID-19. Sequenced material: PBMCs or T cells enriched from blood (not recorded which). The chain carries TRBV7-9 and TRBJ1-5, with 9 positions matching TRBD1. DNA for the CDR3: TGTGCCAGCAGCCGATACCAGGGACAGGGAGATCAGCCCCAGCATTTT. It yields the protein CASSRYQGQGDQPQHF.